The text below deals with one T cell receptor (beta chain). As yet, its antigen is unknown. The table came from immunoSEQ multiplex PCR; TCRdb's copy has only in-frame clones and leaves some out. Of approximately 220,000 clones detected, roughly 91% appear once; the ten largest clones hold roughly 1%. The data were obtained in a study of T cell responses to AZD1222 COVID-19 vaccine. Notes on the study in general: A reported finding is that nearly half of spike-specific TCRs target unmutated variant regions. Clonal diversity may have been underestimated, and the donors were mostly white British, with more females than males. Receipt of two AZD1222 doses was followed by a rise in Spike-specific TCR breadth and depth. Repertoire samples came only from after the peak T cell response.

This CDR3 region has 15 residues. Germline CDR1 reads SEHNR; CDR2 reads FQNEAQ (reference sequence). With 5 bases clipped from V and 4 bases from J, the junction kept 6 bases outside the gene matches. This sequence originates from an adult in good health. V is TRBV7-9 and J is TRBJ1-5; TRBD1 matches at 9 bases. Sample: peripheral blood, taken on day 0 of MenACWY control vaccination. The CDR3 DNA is TGTGCCAGCAGCCCAACGGGACAGGGAAATCAGCCCCAGCATTTT. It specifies CASSPTGQGNQPQHF.